The subject of this entry is one TCR beta chain. This entry belongs to a study of blood T cell repertoires in COVID-19. Assay: immunoSEQ multiplex PCR; the TCRdb copy retains only in-frame clones and omits some. The sample includes approximately 150,000 clones, approximately 85% of them seen just once. The TCR sequence derives from a human donor with acute or convalescent COVID-19. The donor label of this sample is uncertain. The sequencing input was peripheral blood.

The CDR3 loop is CASQFYEQYF. The CDR3 nucleotides read TGTGCCAGCCAGTTCTACGAGCAGTACTTC. This sequence joins TRBV6-5 and TRBJ2-7; D is undetermined. This CDR3 comprises 10 residues. CDR1 and CDR2 from the germline V gene are MNHEY and SVGAGI. Trimming left V 8 bases short and J 3 bases short, with 5 bases between.